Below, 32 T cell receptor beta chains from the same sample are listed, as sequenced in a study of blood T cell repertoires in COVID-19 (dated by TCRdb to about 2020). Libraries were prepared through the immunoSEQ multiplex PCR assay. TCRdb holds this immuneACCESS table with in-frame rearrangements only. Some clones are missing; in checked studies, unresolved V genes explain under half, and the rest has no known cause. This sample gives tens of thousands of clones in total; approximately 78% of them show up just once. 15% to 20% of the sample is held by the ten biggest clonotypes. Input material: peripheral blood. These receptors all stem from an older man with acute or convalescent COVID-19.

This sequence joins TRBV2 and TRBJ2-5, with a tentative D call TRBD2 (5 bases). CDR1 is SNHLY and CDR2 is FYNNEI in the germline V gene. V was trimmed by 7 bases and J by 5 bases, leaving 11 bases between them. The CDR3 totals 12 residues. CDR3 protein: CASKYGGETQYF. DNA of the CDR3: TGTGCCAGCAAATACGGCGGGGAGACCCAGTACTTC.

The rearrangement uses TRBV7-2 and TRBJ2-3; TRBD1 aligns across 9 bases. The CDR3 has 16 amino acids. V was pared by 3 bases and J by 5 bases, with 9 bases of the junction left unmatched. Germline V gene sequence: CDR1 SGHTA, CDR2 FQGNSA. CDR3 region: CASSFTGGAWRDTQYF. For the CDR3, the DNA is TGTGCCAGCAGCTTTACAGGGGGCGCTTGGAGAGATACGCAGTATTTT. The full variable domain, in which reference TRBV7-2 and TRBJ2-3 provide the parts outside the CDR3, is GAGVSQSPSNKVTEKGKDVELRCDPISGHTALYWYRQSLGQGLEFLIYFQGNSAPDKSGLPSDRFSAERTGGSVSTLTIQRTQQEDSAVYLCASSFTGGAWRDTQYFGPGTRLTVL.

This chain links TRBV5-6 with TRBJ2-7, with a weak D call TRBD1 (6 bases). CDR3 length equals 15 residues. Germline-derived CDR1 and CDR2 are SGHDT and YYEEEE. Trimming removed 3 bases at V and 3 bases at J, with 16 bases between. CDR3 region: CASSSPSGHNYEQYF. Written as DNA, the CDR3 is TGTGCCAGCAGCTCCCCTTCGGGACACAACTACGAGCAGTACTTC.

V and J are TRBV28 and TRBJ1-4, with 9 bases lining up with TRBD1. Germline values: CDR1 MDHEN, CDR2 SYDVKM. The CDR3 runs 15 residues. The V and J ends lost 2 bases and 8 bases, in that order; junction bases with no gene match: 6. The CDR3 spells CASSLQGQGREKLFF. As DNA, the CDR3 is TGTGCCAGCAGTTTACAGGGACAGGGTAGGGAAAAACTGTTTTTT.

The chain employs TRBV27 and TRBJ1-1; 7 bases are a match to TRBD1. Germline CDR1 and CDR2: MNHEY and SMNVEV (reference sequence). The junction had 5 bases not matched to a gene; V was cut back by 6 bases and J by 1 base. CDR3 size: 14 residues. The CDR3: CASRVTGQNTEAFF. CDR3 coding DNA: TGTGCCAGCAGGGTGACAGGGCAGAACACTGAAGCTTTCTTT.

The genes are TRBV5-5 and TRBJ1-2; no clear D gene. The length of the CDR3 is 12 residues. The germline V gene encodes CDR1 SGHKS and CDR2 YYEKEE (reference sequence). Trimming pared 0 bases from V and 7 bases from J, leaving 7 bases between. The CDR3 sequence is CASSLVEGGYTF. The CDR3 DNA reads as TGTGCCAGCAGCTTGGTGGAGGGTGGCTACACCTTC. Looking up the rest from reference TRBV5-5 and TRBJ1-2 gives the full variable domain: DAGVTQSPTHLIKTRGQQVTLRCSPISGHKSVSWYQQVLGQGPQFIFQYYEKEERGRGNFPDRFSARQFPNYSSELNVNALLLGDSALYLCASSLVEGGYTFGSGTRLTVV.

The CDR3 DNA reads as TGTGCCAGCAGCTTAGGAGGTCCGAGCAATCAGCCCCAGCATTTT. This sequence encodes CASSLGGPSNQPQHF. V and J are TRBV7-2 and TRBJ1-5, with D hard to call. The CDR3 runs to 15 residues. Germline lookup yields CDR1 SGHTA and CDR2 FQGNSA. V was shortened by 1 base and J by 1 base, with 8 bases between the two germline ends.

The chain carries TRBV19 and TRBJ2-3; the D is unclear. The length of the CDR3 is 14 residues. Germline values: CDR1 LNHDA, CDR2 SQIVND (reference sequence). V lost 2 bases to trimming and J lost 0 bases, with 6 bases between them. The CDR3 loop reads CASSIRVSTDTQYF. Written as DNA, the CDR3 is TGTGCCAGTAGTATAAGAGTTAGCACAGATACGCAGTATTTT. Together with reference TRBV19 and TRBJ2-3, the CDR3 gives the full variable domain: DGGITQSPKYLFRKEGQNVTLSCEQNLNHDAMYWYRQDPGQGLRLIYYSQIVNDFQKGDIAEGYSVSREKKESFPLTVTSAQKNPTAFYLCASSIRVSTDTQYFGPGTRLTVL.

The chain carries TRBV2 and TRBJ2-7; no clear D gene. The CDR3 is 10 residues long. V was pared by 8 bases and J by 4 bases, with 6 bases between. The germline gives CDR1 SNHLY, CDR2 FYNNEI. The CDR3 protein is CASGEYEQYF. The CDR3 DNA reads TGTGCCAGCGGAGAATACGAGCAGTACTTC.

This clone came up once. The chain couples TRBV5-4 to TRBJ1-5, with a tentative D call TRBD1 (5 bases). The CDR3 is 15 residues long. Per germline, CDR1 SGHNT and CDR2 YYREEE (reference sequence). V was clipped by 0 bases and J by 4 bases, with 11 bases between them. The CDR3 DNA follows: TGTGCCAGCAGCTTGGATGGGGGAGGTAATCAGCCCCAGCATTTT. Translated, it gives CASSLDGGGNQPQHF.

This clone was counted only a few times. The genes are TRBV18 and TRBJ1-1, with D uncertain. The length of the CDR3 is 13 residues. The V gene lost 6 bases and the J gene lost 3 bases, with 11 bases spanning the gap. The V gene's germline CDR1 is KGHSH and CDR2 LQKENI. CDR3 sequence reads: CASSHSGDTEAFF. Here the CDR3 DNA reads TGTGCCAGCTCCCACTCCGGTGACACTGAAGCTTTCTTT.

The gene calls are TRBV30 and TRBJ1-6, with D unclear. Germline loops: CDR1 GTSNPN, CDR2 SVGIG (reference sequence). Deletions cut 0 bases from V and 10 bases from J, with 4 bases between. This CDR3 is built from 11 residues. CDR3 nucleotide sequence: TGTGCCTGGAGTGTACAATCACCCCTCCACTTT. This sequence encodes CAWSVQSPLHF.

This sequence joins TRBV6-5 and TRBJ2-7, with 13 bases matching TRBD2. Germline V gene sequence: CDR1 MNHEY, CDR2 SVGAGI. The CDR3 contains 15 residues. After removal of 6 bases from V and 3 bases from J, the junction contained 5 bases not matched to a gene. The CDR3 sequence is CASSMTSGRLYEQYF. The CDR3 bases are TGTGCCAGCAGCATGACTAGCGGGAGGCTCTACGAGCAGTACTTC.

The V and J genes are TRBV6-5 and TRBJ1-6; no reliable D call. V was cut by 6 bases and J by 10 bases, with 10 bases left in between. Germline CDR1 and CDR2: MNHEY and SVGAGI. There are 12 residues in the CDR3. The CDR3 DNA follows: TGTGCCAGCAGACCGGGGATATCACCCCTCCACTTT. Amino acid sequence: CASRPGISPLHF.

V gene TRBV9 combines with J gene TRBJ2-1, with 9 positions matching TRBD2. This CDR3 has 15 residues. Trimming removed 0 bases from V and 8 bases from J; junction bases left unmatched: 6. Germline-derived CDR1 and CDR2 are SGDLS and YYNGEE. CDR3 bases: TGTGCCAGCAGCGTAGTAGTAGCGGGAGCTGATGAGCAGTTCTTC. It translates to CASSVVVAGADEQFF.

In DNA, the CDR3 is TGTGCCAGCAGGATGGACAGAAACTATGGCTACACCTTC. Translation: CASRMDRNYGYTF. The chain carries TRBV6-5 and TRBJ1-2; the D gene is possibly TRBD1 (6 bases). V lost 6 bases to trimming and J lost 2 bases, with 10 bases between them. The CDR3 covers 13 residues. The V gene's germline CDR1 is MNHEY and CDR2 SVGAGI.

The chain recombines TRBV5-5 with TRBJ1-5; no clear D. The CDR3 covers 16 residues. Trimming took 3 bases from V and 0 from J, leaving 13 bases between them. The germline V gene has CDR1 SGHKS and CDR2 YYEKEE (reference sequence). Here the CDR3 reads CASSSQPSYSNQPQHF. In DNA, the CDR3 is TGTGCCAGCAGCTCTCAACCGTCCTATAGCAATCAGCCCCAGCATTTT. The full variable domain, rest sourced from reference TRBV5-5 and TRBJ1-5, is DAGVTQSPTHLIKTRGQQVTLRCSPISGHKSVSWYQQVLGQGPQFIFQYYEKEERGRGNFPDRFSARQFPNYSSELNVNALLLGDSALYLCASSSQPSYSNQPQHFGDGTRLSIL.

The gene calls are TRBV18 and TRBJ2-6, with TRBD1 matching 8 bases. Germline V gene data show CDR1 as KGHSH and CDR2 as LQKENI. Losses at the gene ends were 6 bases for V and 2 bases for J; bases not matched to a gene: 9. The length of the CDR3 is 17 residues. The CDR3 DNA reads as TGTGCCAGCTCGGGACAGGTCTCCTTCCCTGGGGCCAACGTCCTGACTTTC. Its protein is CASSGQVSFPGANVLTF.

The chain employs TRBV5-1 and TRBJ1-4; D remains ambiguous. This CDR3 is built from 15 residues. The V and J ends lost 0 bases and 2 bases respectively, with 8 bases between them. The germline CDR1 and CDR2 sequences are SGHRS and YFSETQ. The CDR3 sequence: CASSLDPRTNEKLFF. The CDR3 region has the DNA TGCGCCAGCAGCTTGGATCCGCGGACTAATGAAAAACTGTTTTTT.

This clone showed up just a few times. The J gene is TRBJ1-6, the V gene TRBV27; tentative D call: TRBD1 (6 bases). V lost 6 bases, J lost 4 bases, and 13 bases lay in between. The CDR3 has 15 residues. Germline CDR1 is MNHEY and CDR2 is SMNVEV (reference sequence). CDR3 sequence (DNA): TGTGCCAGCAGAGGCCACAGGGTTTATAATTCACCCCTCCACTTT. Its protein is CASRGHRVYNSPLHF.

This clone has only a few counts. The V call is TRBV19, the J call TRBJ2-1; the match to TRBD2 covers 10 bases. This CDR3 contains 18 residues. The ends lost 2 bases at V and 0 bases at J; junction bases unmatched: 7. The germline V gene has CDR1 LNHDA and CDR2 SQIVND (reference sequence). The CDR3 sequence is CASSIFGLAEISYNEQFF. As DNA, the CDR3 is TGTGCCAGTAGTATATTTGGACTAGCGGAGATCTCCTACAATGAGCAGTTCTTC.

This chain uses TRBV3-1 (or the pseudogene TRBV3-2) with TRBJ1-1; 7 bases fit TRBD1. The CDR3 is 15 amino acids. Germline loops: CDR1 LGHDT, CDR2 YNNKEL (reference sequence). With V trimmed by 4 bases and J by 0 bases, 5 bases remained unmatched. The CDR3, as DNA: TGTGCCAGCAGCCTAGGGACAGCCCTGAACACTGAAGCTTTCTTT. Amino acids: CASSLGTALNTEAFF.

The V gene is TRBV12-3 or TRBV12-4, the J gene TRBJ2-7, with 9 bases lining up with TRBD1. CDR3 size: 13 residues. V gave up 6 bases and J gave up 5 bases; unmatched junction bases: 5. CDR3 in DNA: TGTGCCAGCAGCCAAGGGACAGGGAACGAGCAGTACTTC. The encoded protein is CASSQGTGNEQYF.

DNA of the CDR3: TGTGCCAGCAGCCTGGTACAGGGGATGACGACTGAAGCTTTCTTT. Translated: CASSLVQGMTTEAFF. The V call is TRBV5-4, the J call TRBJ1-1; 7 nucleotides line up with TRBD1. Germline V gene lookup returns CDR1 SGHNT and CDR2 YYREEE (reference sequence). Trimming removed 4 bases from V and 5 bases from J; junction bases left unmatched: 11. This CDR3 region has 15 residues.

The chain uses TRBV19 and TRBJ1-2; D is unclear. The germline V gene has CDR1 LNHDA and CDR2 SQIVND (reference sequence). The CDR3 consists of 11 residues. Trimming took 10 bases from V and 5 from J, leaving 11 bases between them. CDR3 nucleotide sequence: TGTGCCACCACCGGTCCTTATGGCTACACCTTC. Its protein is CATTGPYGYTF.

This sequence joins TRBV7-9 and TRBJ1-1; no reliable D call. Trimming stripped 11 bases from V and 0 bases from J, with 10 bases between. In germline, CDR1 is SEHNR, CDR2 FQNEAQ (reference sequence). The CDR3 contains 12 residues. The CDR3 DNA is TGTGCCGGCCATTATCTGAACACTGAAGCTTTCTTT. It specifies CAGHYLNTEAFF.

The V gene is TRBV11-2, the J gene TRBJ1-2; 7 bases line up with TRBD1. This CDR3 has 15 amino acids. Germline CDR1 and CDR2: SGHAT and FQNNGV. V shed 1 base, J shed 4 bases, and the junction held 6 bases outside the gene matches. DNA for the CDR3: TGTGCCAGCAGCTTAGGAACAGGGGTAGGCTATGGCTACACCTTC. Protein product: CASSLGTGVGYGYTF.

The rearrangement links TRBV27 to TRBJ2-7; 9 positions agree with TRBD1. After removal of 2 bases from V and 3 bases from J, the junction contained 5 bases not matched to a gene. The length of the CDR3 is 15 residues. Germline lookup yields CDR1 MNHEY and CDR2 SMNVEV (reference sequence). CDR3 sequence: CASSLKGQGGYEQYF. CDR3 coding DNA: TGTGCCAGCAGTTTAAAGGGACAGGGTGGCTACGAGCAGTACTTC.

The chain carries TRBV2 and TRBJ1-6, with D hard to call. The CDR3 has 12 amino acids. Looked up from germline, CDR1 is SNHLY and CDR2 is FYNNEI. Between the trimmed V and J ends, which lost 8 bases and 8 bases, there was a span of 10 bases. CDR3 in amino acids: CASSLDYSPLHF. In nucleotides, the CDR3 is TGTGCCAGCTCGTTGGACTATTCACCCCTCCACTTT.

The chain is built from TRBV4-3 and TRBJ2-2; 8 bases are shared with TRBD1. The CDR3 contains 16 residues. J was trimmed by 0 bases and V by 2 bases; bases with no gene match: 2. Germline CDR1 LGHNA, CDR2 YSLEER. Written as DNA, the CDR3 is TGCGCCAGCAGCCAACCGACAGGGGCGAACACCGGGGAGCTGTTTTTT. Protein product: CASSQPTGANTGELFF.

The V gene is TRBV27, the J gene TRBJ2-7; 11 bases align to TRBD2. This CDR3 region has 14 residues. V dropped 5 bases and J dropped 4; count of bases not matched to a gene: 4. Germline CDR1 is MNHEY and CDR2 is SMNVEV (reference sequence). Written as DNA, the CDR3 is TGTGCCAGCAGTGTTAGCGGGGGGGGTTACGAGCAGTACTTC. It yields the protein CASSVSGGGYEQYF.

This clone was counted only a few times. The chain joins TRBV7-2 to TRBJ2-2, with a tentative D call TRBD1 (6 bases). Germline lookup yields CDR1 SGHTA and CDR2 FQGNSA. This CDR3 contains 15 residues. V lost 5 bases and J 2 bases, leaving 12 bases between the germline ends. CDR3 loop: CASSHRVANTGELFF. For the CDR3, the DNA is TGTGCCAGCAGCCACAGGGTCGCAAACACCGGGGAGCTGTTTTTT.